This T cell receptor (beta chain) was recovered during a study of blood T cell repertoires in COVID-19. At the level of the study: There were acute and convalescent COVID-19 samples, and they came from the United States, Italy and Spain. Sources were T cells, B-cell-depleted T cells, or PBMCs; the material itself was cDNA or gDNA.

This CDR3 has 12 residues. Germline CDR1 reads ENHRY; CDR2 reads SYGVKD. In the source study's methods: Amplified reference gene primers provided the basis for estimating nucleated cell counts. This table comes from immunoSEQ multiplex PCR, and its TCRdb copy is limited to in-frame clones, with some not included. V and J calls and clone size are as listed in that table; D and trimming were resolved from the DNA. The table includes approximately 140,000 clones, approximately 88% detected once. Sample: peripheral blood. The chain is built from TRBV10-3 and TRBJ2-7; 8 bases fit TRBD1. The origin of this receptor is an older man with acute or convalescent COVID-19. In DNA form, the CDR3 reads TGTCGCAGCAGGGGGCTGTGGTACGAGCAGTACTTC. This gives the protein CRSRGLWYEQYF.